The clone carrying this T cell receptor beta chain was seen more than once but under ten times. Its antigen is unidentified. The data stem from a study of CD8 T cells in Susac syndrome. With random hexamers, reverse transcription was performed on about 0.45 to 1 ug of RNA. Via MiXCR, TCRdb re-called the immunoSEQ multiplex PCR reads, giving one row per CDR3 protein. The table records about 120,000 distinct CDR3 sequences, around 95% of them present only once. Whole-study findings and limits: Detection of Susac-specific public clones gave 15 to 20 in total CD8+ repertoires and about five in CD8+ TEMRA repertoires.

The V end lost 6 bases, the J end lost 7 bases, and 19 bases lay between the germline ends. Germline V CDR1 and CDR2: MNHNS, SASEGT. The CDR3 length is 15 residues. V is TRBV6-1 and J is TRBJ1-5, with D possibly TRBD1 on 6 matching bases. The clonotype originates from a human donor with Susac syndrome. The sample was CD8+ T cells from PBMCs. CDR3 coding DNA: TGTGCCAGCAGCCTACAGGGACCGTCCCGACAGCCCCAGCATTTT. Residues: CASSLQGPSRQPQHF.